A single sample gave rise to the 5 T cell receptor beta chains below, sequenced in a study of cytomegalovirus exposure and HLA in healthy donors. Use of 60 Vbeta and 13 Jbeta primers characterized the PCR. Sequenced by immunoSEQ multiplex PCR; TCRdb stores in-frame clones only, minus some. The sample shows 200,000 to 250,000 clones, around 75% of them seen only once. The sample was PBMCs. Source of these receptors: a woman aged 25 to 39 in good health and CMV-seronegative.

The chain recombines TRBV6-5 with TRBJ2-2, with TRBD1 identical over 7 bases. The CDR3 is 14 amino acids. V shed 9 bases, J shed 1 base, and the junction held 5 bases outside the gene matches. Germline V gene data show CDR1 as MNHEY and CDR2 as SVGAGI. The CDR3 here is CASGRGKNTGELFF. DNA of the CDR3: TGTGCCAGTGGCAGGGGGAAGAACACCGGGGAGCTGTTTTTT.

This sequence joins TRBV15 and TRBJ1-4, with unresolved D. Looked up from germline, CDR1 is LNHNV and CDR2 is YYDKDF (reference sequence). This CDR3 comprises 15 residues. Deletions cut 3 bases from V and 8 bases from J, with 16 bases between. The CDR3: CATSRREEFPEKLFF. In DNA form, the CDR3 reads TGTGCCACCAGCAGGCGGGAGGAGTTCCCCGAAAAACTGTTTTTT.

The genes are TRBV7-6 and TRBJ1-5, with D possibly being TRBD1 (6 bases). Trimming removed 5 bases from V and 13 bases from J, with 18 bases in between. Germline V lookup: CDR1 SGHVS, CDR2 FNYEAQ. The CDR3 runs to 13 residues. The CDR3 region is CASSPFPGHGQHF. In DNA form, the CDR3 reads TGTGCCAGCAGCCCTTTCCCGGGACATGGACAGCATTTT.

The chain couples TRBV2 to TRBJ2-1; D remains unclear. The CDR3 has 13 residues. Germline values: CDR1 SNHLY, CDR2 FYNNEI. V was shortened by 1 base and J by 6 bases, with 7 bases between the two germline ends. The CDR3: CASSEGRPNEQFF. CDR3 nucleotides: TGTGCCAGCAGTGAAGGCAGGCCCAATGAGCAGTTCTTC.

The chain joins TRBV7-2 to TRBJ2-7, with a tentative D call TRBD1 (5 bases). The CDR3 is 15 amino acids. Trimming pared 1 base from V and 5 bases from J, leaving 15 bases between. Germline loops: CDR1 SGHTA, CDR2 FQGNSA. For the CDR3, the DNA is TGTGCCAGCAGCTTAGAGTTGGGGCCCCTGGACGAGCAGTACTTC. It is translated as CASSLELGPLDEQYF.